These T cell receptor beta chains were read from a single sample in a study of cytomegalovirus exposure and HLA in healthy donors. TCRdb's table, derived via immunoSEQ multiplex PCR, lists solely in-frame clones and lacks some. Altogether 85,000 to 130,000 clones are present, around 84% being singletons, with the ten largest covering 0.9% to 1.5%. Input material: PBMCs. Receptor source: a woman aged 18-29 years in good health and CMV-seronegative. Each CDR3 is given with its conserved first and last residue. The order of the fields is D gene, clone size, V gene, J gene, CDR3 protein, CDR3 DNA. D genes are given only for firm matches. Some rows have no size entry. The others give once, few or many, or a class for an expanded clone.

>TRBD1|.|TRBV4-2|TRBJ2-7
CASSQGPGQPYEQYF
TGTGCCAGCAGCCAAGGACCGGGACAGCCCTACGAGCAGTACTTC
>TRBD1|.|TRBV28|TRBJ1-5
CASSFSRQGEASNQPQHF
TGTGCCAGCAGTTTCTCGCGACAGGGAGAGGCTAGCAATCAGCCCCAGCATTTT
>.|.|TRBV2|TRBJ1-1
CASSSWETEAFF
TGTGCCAGCAGTTCGTGGGAGACTGAAGCTTTCTTT
>.|.|TRBV5-1|TRBJ2-1
CASSLRGSYNEQFF
TGCGCCAGCAGCTTGCGAGGATCCTACAATGAGCAGTTCTTC
>TRBD1|.|TRBV10-3|TRBJ2-3
CAISDSTVGTATDTQYF
TGTGCCATCAGTGATTCTACGGTCGGGACAGCCACAGATACGCAGTATTTT
>TRBD1|.|TRBV2|TRBJ1-2
CASSPDRGRLSRYGYTF
TGTGCCAGCAGCCCCGACAGGGGGCGCCTATCGCGTTATGGCTACACCTTC
>.|.|TRBV18|TRBJ1-4
CASSPRTATNEKLFF
TGTGCCAGCTCACCGAGGACAGCAACTAATGAAAAACTGTTTTTT
>.|.|TRBV21-1|TRBJ2-5
CASSSSSDGQKIQETQYF
TGTGCCAGCAGCTCCAGCTCAGATGGACAAAAGATACAAGAGACCCAGTACTTC
>.|.|TRBV7-9|TRBJ2-7
CASSPSGGTEQYF
TGTGCCAGCAGCCCGTCCGGAGGGACCGAGCAGTACTTC
>TRBD2|.|TRBV4-2|TRBJ2-3
CASSRQSSGGAADTQYF
TGTGCCAGCAGCCGACAGTCTAGCGGGGGGGCCGCAGATACGCAGTATTTT
>TRBD1|once|TRBV7-2|TRBJ1-4
CASSGQGAINEKLFF
TGTGCCAGCAGCGGACAGGGGGCGATTAATGAAAAACTGTTTTTT
>.|.|TRBV7-2|TRBJ1-2
CASSPTGRGNYGYTF
TGTGCCAGCAGCCCCACGGGGAGGGGAAACTATGGCTACACCTTC
>.|.|TRBV25-1|TRBJ2-7
CATSKGRVNYEQYF
TGTGCCACCTCGAAAGGCAGGGTGAATTACGAGCAGTACTTC
>TRBD1|.|TRBV5-1|TRBJ1-1
CASSSRTGSVTEAFF
TGCGCCAGCAGCTCAAGGACAGGCTCGGTCACTGAAGCTTTCTTT
>TRBD2|.|TRBV7-2|TRBJ2-3
CASSGLAGGPDTQYF
TGTGCCAGCAGCGGGCTAGCGGGGGGGCCGGATACGCAGTATTTT
>.|.|TRBV21-1|TRBJ2-7
CASSKTGQGTGSVYEQYF
TGTGCCAGCAGCAAAACGGGACAAGGGACAGGGTCAGTATACGAGCAGTACTTC
>TRBD1|once|TRBV29-1|TRBJ1-2
CSVPDSGTDYGYTF
TGCAGCGTGCCCGACTCCGGGACAGATTATGGCTACACCTTC
>TRBD1|.|TRBV27|TRBJ1-4
CASSFYGTDKEKLFF
TGTGCCAGCAGTTTTTATGGGACAGATAAAGAAAAACTGTTTTTT
>.|.|TRBV7-9|TRBJ1-1
CSSSFFYFLGSQRTEAFF
TGTTCCAGCAGCTTTTTTTATTTCTTGGGCAGCCAAAGGACTGAAGCTTTCTTT
>.|once|TRBV2|TRBJ2-7
CVSSESNSRSSYEQYF
TGTGTCAGCAGTGAATCAAACTCGAGGAGCTCCTACGAGCAGTACTTC
>.|.|TRBV4-2|TRBJ2-2
CASSQRGNTGELFF
TGTGCCAGCAGCCAAAGGGGGAACACCGGGGAGCTGTTTTTT
>TRBD2|.|TRBV7-9|TRBJ2-3
CASSLKGTSGGRHTQYF
TGTGCCAGCAGCTTAAAAGGGACTAGCGGGGGCAGACATACGCAGTATTTT
>TRBD1|once|TRBV28|TRBJ2-3
CASSLPTLIRGPGGTDTQYF
TGTGCCAGCAGTTTACCTACCTTAATTAGGGGGCCAGGGGGCACAGATACGCAGTATTTT
>TRBD1|.|TRBV19|TRBJ2-7
CASSSGQGYEQYF
TGTGCCAGTAGTTCGGGACAGGGCTACGAGCAGTACTTC
>.|.|TRBV30|TRBJ1-1
CAWNWLNTEAFF
TGTGCCTGGAACTGGTTGAACACTGAAGCTTTCTTT
>TRBD2|.|TRBV2|TRBJ2-5
CASSDSLAGETQYF
TGTGCCAGCAGTGATTCGCTAGCGGGGGAGACCCAGTACTTC
>.|.|TRBV6-1|TRBJ2-2
CASSRSETGELFF
TGTGCCAGCAGTCGGTCCGAAACCGGGGAGCTGTTTTTT
>TRBD1|.|TRBV18|TRBJ2-7
CASSLFETGGTYEQYF
TGTGCCAGCTCGCTTTTCGAGACAGGGGGAACCTACGAGCAGTACTTC
>.|few|TRBV5-8|TRBJ2-3
CASSPSSTDTQYF
TGTGCCAGCAGCCCCTCTAGCACAGATACGCAGTATTTT
>.|few|TRBV28|TRBJ2-1
CASSHRGGHEQFF
TGTGCCAGCAGTCATCGAGGGGGACATGAGCAGTTCTTC
>.|.|TRBV7-2|TRBJ1-1
CASSTDSYTEAFF
TGTGCCAGCAGCACTGACAGTTACACTGAAGCTTTCTTT
>.|.|TRBV28|TRBJ1-5
CASSLLGEGVNQPQHF
TGTGCCAGCAGTTTATTAGGCGAGGGAGTAAATCAGCCCCAGCATTTT
>TRBD1|.|TRBV4-3|TRBJ2-7
CASSQVGDSLYEQYF
TGCGCCAGCAGCCAAGTAGGGGACAGTCTCTACGAGCAGTACTTC
>TRBD1|.|TRBV5-3|TRBJ2-7
CARSTQTGGGEQYF
TGTGCCAGAAGCACCCAGACAGGGGGCGGCGAGCAGTACTTC
>.|few|TRBV30|TRBJ2-7
CAWSYTPGEQYF
TGTGCCTGGAGTTACACTCCAGGAGAGCAGTACTTC
>.|once|TRBV11-2|TRBJ2-2
CASSLLSYGELFF
TGTGCCAGCAGCTTATTGAGTTACGGGGAGCTGTTTTTT
>TRBD2|.|TRBV5-6|TRBJ2-5
CASSPRGLAGLQETQYF
TGTGCCAGCAGCCCCCGTGGTCTAGCGGGGTTACAAGAGACCCAGTACTTC
>.|.|TRBV6-5|TRBJ1-5
CASSYSRRYQHF
TGTGCCAGCAGTTACTCGAGGAGATACCAGCATTTT
>.|.|TRBV29-1|TRBJ2-7
CSVQRLLSHEQYF
TGCAGCGTTCAAAGACTCCTCAGCCACGAGCAGTACTTC
>.|once|TRBV27|TRBJ2-7
CASSRRVGGAVEQYF
TGTGCCAGCAGTCGGCGAGTGGGGGGGGCGGTCGAGCAGTACTTC
>.|.|TRBV28|TRBJ1-4
CASSLWAAVAGENPTGGNKEKLFF
TGTGCCAGCAGTTTATGGGCTGCGGTGGCAGGGGAGAACCCCACGGGGGGAAACAAGGAAAAACTGTTTTTT